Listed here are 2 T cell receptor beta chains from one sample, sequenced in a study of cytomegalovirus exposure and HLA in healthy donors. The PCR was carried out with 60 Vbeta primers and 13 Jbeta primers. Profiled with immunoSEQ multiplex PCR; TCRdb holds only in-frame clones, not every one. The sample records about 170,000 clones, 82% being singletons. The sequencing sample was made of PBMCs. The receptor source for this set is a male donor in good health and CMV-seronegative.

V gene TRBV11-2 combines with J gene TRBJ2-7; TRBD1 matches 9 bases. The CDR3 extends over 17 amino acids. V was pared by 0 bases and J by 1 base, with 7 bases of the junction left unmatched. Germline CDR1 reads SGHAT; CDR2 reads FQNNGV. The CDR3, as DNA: TGTGCCAGCAGCTTAGAACGCACCGGGACAGGGTCCTACGAGCAGTACTTC. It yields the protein CASSLERTGTGSYEQYF.

The CDR3 nucleotides read TGTGCCAGCAGCTTAGGGGACAGGGCCCCAGAGACCCAGTACTTC. Translation gives CASSLGDRAPETQYF. V gene TRBV13 combines with J gene TRBJ2-5; 8 bases map to TRBD1. The ends lost 0 bases at V and 4 bases at J; junction bases unmatched: 4. Germline assignment: CDR1 PRHDT and CDR2 FYEKMQ (reference sequence). This CDR3 has 15 amino acids.